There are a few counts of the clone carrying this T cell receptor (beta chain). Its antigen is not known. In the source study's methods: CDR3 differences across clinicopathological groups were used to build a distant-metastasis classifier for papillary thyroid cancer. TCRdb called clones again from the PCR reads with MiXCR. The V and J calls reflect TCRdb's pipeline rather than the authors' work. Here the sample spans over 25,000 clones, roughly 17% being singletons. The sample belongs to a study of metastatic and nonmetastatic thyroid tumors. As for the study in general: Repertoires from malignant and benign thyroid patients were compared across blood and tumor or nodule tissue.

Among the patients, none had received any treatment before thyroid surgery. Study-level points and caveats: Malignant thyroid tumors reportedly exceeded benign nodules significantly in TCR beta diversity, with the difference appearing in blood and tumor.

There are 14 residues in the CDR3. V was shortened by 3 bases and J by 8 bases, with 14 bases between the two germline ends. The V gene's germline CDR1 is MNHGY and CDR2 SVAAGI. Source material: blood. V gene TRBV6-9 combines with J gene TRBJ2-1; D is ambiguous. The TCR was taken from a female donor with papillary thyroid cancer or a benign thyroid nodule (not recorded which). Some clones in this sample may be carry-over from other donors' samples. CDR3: CASSYRSPPDEQFF. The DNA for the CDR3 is TGTGCCAGCAGTTACCGATCCCCCCCCGATGAGCAGTTCTTC.